The 17 T cell receptor beta chains presented below share a single source sample, sequenced in a study of T and B cells in COVID-19 patients (dated by TCRdb to about 2020). Genomic DNA extracted from blood, in amounts of 250-500 ng, served as the starting material for amplifying TRB repertoires. Sequencing relied on an Illumina MiSeq. TRB rearrangements were amplified by multiplex PCR with BIOMED2 TRB-A/B primer pools. TCRdb reprocessing: public reads trimmed at Q25 with fastp, clones called with MiXCR, in-frame beta chains kept. CDR3 protein duplicates are merged, each entry listing the most common genes and DNA. The sample data list several thousand distinct CDR3 sequences, and over 25% of these were observed just once. The ten largest clonotypes hold roughly 5% of the sample. The specimen was blood. These receptors were obtained from a human donor who had recovered from COVID-19.

By share, this clonotype counts as medium-sized. For the CDR3, the DNA is TGTGCCAGCAGTCTCTCCTATTCTCGGACTGCTGACGAGCAGTACTTC. It is translated as CASSLSYSRTADEQYF. This chain joins TRBV6-5 and TRBJ2-7; weak D call: TRBD2 (5 bases). CDR3 size: 16 residues. From germline, CDR1 is MNHEY and CDR2 SVGAGI. Trimming stripped 5 bases from V and 5 bases from J, with 22 bases between.

This clonotype was counted between two and nine times. The gene calls are TRBV30 and TRBJ2-5; 8 bases are shared with TRBD1. V was pared by 3 bases and J by 6 bases, with 12 bases of the junction left unmatched. The CDR3 is made up of 15 amino acids. Germline loops: CDR1 GTSNPN, CDR2 SVGIG (reference sequence). This CDR3 reads CAWREGRTGTKTQYF. The CDR3 nucleotides read TGTGCCTGGAGAGAGGGCCGGACAGGGACGAAGACCCAGTACTTC. Looking up the rest from reference TRBV30 and TRBJ2-5 gives the full variable domain: SQTIHQWPATLVQPVGSPLSLECTVEGTSNPNLYWYRQAAGRGLQLLFYSVGIGQISSEVPQNLSASRPQDRQFILSSKKLLLSDSGFYLCAWREGRTGTKTQYFGPGTRLLVL.

The chain combines TRBV2 with TRBJ2-1; a weak D match, TRBD1 (5 bases). V gave up 3 bases and J gave up 5 bases, with 14 bases separating them. This CDR3 is built from 15 residues. CDR1 is SNHLY, CDR2 FYNNEI, per germline. CDR3 region: CASSDQGFGNNEQFF. CDR3 DNA: TGTGCCAGCAGTGATCAGGGTTTTGGCAACAATGAGCAGTTCTTC.

In its sample, this clonotype ranks as medium-sized (0.01 to 0.1%). The chain joins TRBV19 to TRBJ2-5; TRBD2 might be the D (5 bases). The CDR3 runs 13 residues. The ends were cut back, 6 bases at V and 4 bases at J, with 12 bases in the middle. Germline-derived CDR1 and CDR2 are LNHDA and SQIVND (reference sequence). The CDR3 is CASRPGKRETQYF. In DNA form, the CDR3 reads TGTGCCAGTAGGCCCGGGAAAAGAGAGACCCAGTACTTC.

This clonotype came up a few times. This chain joins TRBV6-1 and TRBJ1-4; 8 nucleotides match TRBD1. There are 16 residues in the CDR3. V dropped 5 bases and J dropped 5; count of bases not matched to a gene: 10. Germline V gene sequence: CDR1 MNHNS, CDR2 SASEGT. CDR3 in amino acids: CASSYHPGTGNEKLFF. In DNA form, the CDR3 reads TGTGCCAGCAGTTACCACCCCGGGACAGGAAATGAAAAACTGTTTTTT.

The gene calls are TRBV19 and TRBJ2-3; no reliable D call. Trimming removed 5 bases from V and 1 base from J, with 10 bases in between. The CDR3 is 14 amino acids. CDR1 LNHDA and CDR2 SQIVND come from the germline V gene (reference sequence). The CDR3 DNA follows: TGTGCCAGTAGTCTGCTCCCTGGCACAGATACGCAGTATTTT. It is translated as CASSLLPGTDTQYF.

This clonotype is medium-sized in the sample. The V and J genes are TRBV11-1 and TRBJ1-2, with D unclear. The ends were cut back, 2 bases at V and 8 bases at J, with 18 bases in the middle. Germline loops: CDR1 SGHAT, CDR2 FQDESV (reference sequence). The CDR3 contains 15 residues. The CDR3 nucleotides read TGTGCCAGCAGCTTACCCGACTTCCCGCCGGGCGGCTACACCTTC. This gives the protein CASSLPDFPPGGYTF.

The chain is built from TRBV6-5 and TRBJ2-2; 8 bases are shared with TRBD1. V lost 0 bases, J lost 4 bases, and 1 base stayed unmatched. From germline, CDR1 is MNHEY and CDR2 SVGAGI. CDR3 length: 15 amino acids. CDR3: CASSYSTGATGELFF. In DNA, the CDR3 is TGTGCCAGCAGTTACTCGACAGGGGCCACCGGGGAGCTGTTTTTT.

This clonotype showed up just a few times. The chain is built from TRBV6-2 or TRBV6-3 and TRBJ1-1; no clear D gene. Germline CDR1 MNHEY, CDR2 SVGEGT. This CDR3 comprises 11 residues. V was trimmed by 5 bases and J by 8 bases, leaving 9 bases between them. The CDR3, as DNA: TGTGCCAGCAGTCGCACATGGGAAGCTTTCTTT. Protein: CASSRTWEAFF.

This clonotype is medium-sized in the sample. CDR3 in amino acids: CASSPPGTVGADTQYF. The CDR3 bases are TGTGCCAGCTCACCACCCGGGACCGTTGGGGCAGATACGCAGTATTTT. The V and J genes are TRBV18 and TRBJ2-3; D possibly uses TRBD1 or TRBD2 (5 bases each). The CDR3 length is 16 residues. Germline V gene data show CDR1 as KGHSH and CDR2 as LQKENI. Trimming took 0 bases from V and 4 from J, leaving 14 bases between them.

The gene calls are TRBV12-5 and TRBJ2-3, with 10 positions matching TRBD2. V lost 4 bases and J lost 9; bases outside the gene matches: 10. Germline CDR1 reads LGHNT; CDR2 reads FRNRAP. The CDR3 covers 15 residues. The CDR3 DNA is TGTGCTAGTGGTTCGGGGACTAGCGAGGTAGGGACGCAGTATTTT. Translation: CASGSGTSEVGTQYF.

The V call is TRBV15, the J call TRBJ2-1; TRBD1 aligns across 11 bases. The CDR3 is made up of 15 amino acids. The V gene end was trimmed by 6 bases and the J gene end by 6 bases; junction bases not matched to a gene: 7. CDR1 LNHNV and CDR2 YYDKDF come from the germline V gene (reference sequence). CDR3 bases: TGTGCCACCAGTAGGGACAGGGGGGTACTCAATGAGCAGTTCTTC. Amino acids: CATSRDRGVLNEQFF.

The chain links TRBV12-3 or TRBV12-4 to TRBJ1-1, with D unclear. Trimming took off 8 bases at V and 3 bases at J, with 10 bases between the two ends. The CDR3 runs 12 residues. For the CDR3, the DNA is TGTGCCAGCCGGAGGCGGGACACTGAAGCTTTCTTT. Protein: CASRRRDTEAFF.

Regarding this clonotype: A much larger clone differs from this one at a single base, so this may be a read error. The chain recombines TRBV6-5 with TRBJ2-3, with D possibly matching TRBD1 (5 bases). CDR1 is MNHEY and CDR2 is SVGAGI in the germline V gene. The germline V and J ends were trimmed by 7 bases and 2 bases, with 16 bases remaining between them. The CDR3 has 15 residues. This CDR3 is CASIEGRGFTDTQYF. The CDR3 DNA reads TGTGCCAGCATTGAAGGAAGGGGTTTCACAGATACGCAGTATTTT.

A note on this clonotype: Being one base from a much bigger clone, this may be a read error. V and J are TRBV19 and TRBJ1-4; no definite D call. Germline V CDR1 and CDR2: LNHDA, SQIVND (reference sequence). The CDR3 extends over 19 amino acids. The V end was cut by 4 bases, the J end by 7 bases, with 28 bases between. In nucleotides, the CDR3 is TGTGCCAGTAGTAACATCCTTCATAGGACGGGTGGAAGCGGTGAAAAACTGTTTTTT. As protein: CASSNILHRTGGSGEKLFF.

On this clonotype: A read error is possible here, since a much larger clone lies one base away. V usage is TRBV12-3 or TRBV12-4 and J usage is TRBJ2-1; possibly TRBD1 or TRBD2 for D (6 bases each). V gave up 6 bases and J gave up 0 bases, with 15 bases separating them. This CDR3 contains 16 residues. In DNA, the CDR3 is TGTGCCAGCAGACGTTCGGGGGCCGGCTCCTACAATGAGCAGTTCTTC. Residues: CASRRSGAGSYNEQFF.

This chain connects TRBV27 to TRBJ1-5; D not resolved. The V end lost 5 bases, the J end lost 5 bases, and 10 bases lay between the germline ends. Germline V CDR1 and CDR2: MNHEY, SMNVEV (reference sequence). The CDR3 runs to 13 residues. The CDR3 bases are TGTGCCAGCAGTACAGATTCTTATCAGCCCCAGCATTTT. Protein: CASSTDSYQPQHF.